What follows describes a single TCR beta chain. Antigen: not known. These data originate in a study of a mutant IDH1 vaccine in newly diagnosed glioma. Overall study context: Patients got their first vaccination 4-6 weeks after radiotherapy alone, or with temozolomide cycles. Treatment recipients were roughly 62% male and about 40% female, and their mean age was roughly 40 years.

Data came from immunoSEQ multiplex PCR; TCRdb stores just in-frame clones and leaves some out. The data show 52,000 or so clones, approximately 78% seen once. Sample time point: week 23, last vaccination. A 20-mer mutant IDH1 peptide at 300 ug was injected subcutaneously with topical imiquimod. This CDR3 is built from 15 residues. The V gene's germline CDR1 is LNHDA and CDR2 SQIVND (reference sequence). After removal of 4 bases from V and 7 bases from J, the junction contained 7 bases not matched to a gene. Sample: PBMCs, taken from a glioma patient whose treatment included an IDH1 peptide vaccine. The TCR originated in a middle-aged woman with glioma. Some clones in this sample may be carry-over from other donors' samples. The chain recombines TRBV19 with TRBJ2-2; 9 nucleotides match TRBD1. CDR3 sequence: CASSKRDRDIGELFF. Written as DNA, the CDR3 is TGTGCCAGTAGTAAACGGGACAGGGACATCGGGGAGCTGTTTTTT. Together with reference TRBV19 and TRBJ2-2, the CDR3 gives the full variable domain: DGGITQSPKYLFRKEGQNVTLSCEQNLNHDAMYWYRQDPGQGLRLIYYSQIVNDFQKGDIAEGYSVSREKKESFPLTVTSAQKNPTAFYLCASSKRDRDIGELFFGEGSRLTVL.